These 28 T cell receptor beta chains were all obtained from the same sample, sequenced in a study of Graves' ophthalmopathy and Graves' hyperthyroidism. The sequenced template was RNA, covering the TCR beta CDR3 region. First-round RT-PCR relied on HTBI primers, and a second-round multiplex PCR came next. MiXCR, run by TCRdb on the multiplex PCR reads, gives a single entry per CDR3 protein. In the table there are 400,000 to 500,000 distinct CDR3 sequences, more than 20% of which are singletons. Sequenced input: peripheral blood. The source is a woman between 18 and 29 years old with stable Graves' hyperthyroidism.

The sample holds many counts of this clonotype. In nucleotides, the CDR3 is TGTGCCACCAGCGGACAGCCGACAGGCCGGAACACTGAAGCTTTCTTT. Its translation is CATSGQPTGRNTEAFF. The V call is TRBV15, the J call TRBJ1-1; maybe TRBD1 (6 bases). Germline CDR1 LNHNV, CDR2 YYDKDF (reference sequence). This CDR3 is 16 amino acids long. The germline V and J ends were trimmed by 5 bases and 1 base, with 17 bases remaining between them. Full variable domain (missing parts from reference TRBV15 and TRBJ1-1): DAMVIQNPRYQVTQFGKPVTLSCSQTLNHNVMYWYQQKSSQAPKLLFHYYDKDFNNEADTPDNFQSRRPNTSFCFLDIRSPGLGDTAMYLCATSGQPTGRNTEAFFGQGTRLTVV.

There are many counts of this clonotype. The CDR3 spells CASSESAGGRGETQYF. The CDR3 nucleotides read TGTGCCAGCAGTGAATCCGCGGGAGGGCGAGGGGAGACCCAGTACTTC. The chain employs TRBV25-1 and TRBJ2-5; TRBD2 aligns across 9 bases. This CDR3 has 16 amino acids. The germline V gene encodes CDR1 MGHDK and CDR2 SYGVNS. The trim removed 1 base at V and 5 bases at J, leaving 8 bases unmatched.

This clonotype appeared many times. The genes are TRBV7-9 and TRBJ2-7; D possibly corresponds to TRBD1 (6 bases). Germline V gives CDR1 SEHNR, CDR2 FQNEAQ (reference sequence). Trimming took 5 bases from V and 3 from J, leaving 17 bases between them. This CDR3 is built from 15 residues. CDR3 coding DNA: TGTGCCAGCAGCCGGACAGTGGGGGACGGCTACGAGCAGTACTTC. Residues: CASSRTVGDGYEQYF.

In its sample, this clonotype was seen many times. The chain is built from TRBV20-1 and TRBJ2-7; the match to TRBD1 covers 8 bases. With V trimmed by 3 bases and J by 0 bases, 7 bases remained unmatched. Germline values: CDR1 DFQATT, CDR2 SNEGSKA (reference sequence). CDR3 size: 15 residues. CDR3: CSASKDRAASYEQYF. As DNA, the CDR3 is TGCAGTGCTAGTAAGGACAGGGCAGCCTCCTACGAGCAGTACTTC.

This clonotype was observed many times. The genes are TRBV5-1 and TRBJ2-5; no clear D gene. This CDR3 is 14 amino acids long. V was shortened by 0 bases and J by 5 bases, with 11 bases between the two germline ends. CDR1 is SGHRS and CDR2 is YFSETQ in the germline V gene. The CDR3, as DNA: TGCGCCAGCAGCTTGGGTGGACCCCCGGAGACCCAGTACTTC. Its translation is CASSLGGPPETQYF.

This clonotype was seen ten or more times. The CDR3: CASGSGRRAETQYF. CDR3 in DNA: TGTGCCAGCGGTAGCGGGAGACGTGCAGAGACCCAGTACTTC. This sequence joins TRBV6-2 or TRBV6-3 and TRBJ2-5, with 9 bases identical to TRBD2. The V segment lost 8 bases and the J segment 4 bases; nucleotides outside the gene matches: 8. In germline, CDR1 is MNHEY, CDR2 SVGEGT. The CDR3 is made up of 14 amino acids.

In this sample, this clonotype turned up many times. J is TRBJ2-5 and V is TRBV29-1; D might be TRBD2 (5 bases). The CDR3 consists of 11 residues. Germline V gene data show CDR1 as SQVTM and CDR2 as ANQGSEA. V lost 5 bases and J 2 bases, leaving 6 bases between the germline ends. This CDR3 reads CSVREQETQYF. CDR3 coding DNA: TGCAGCGTTCGGGAACAAGAGACCCAGTACTTC.

The chain links TRBV7-2 to TRBJ1-1, with 7 bases that match TRBD1. Trimming took 1 base from V and 5 from J; bases not matched to a gene: 7. The germline gives CDR1 SGHTA, CDR2 FQGNSA. The CDR3 spans 15 residues. CDR3 in DNA: TGTGCCAGCAGCTTAGGAGGGGGCGCAGGGACTGAAGCTTTCTTT. It codes for CASSLGGGAGTEAFF.

This clonotype was seen ten or more times. The J gene is TRBJ2-7, the V gene TRBV20-1; TRBD1 agrees at 7 bases. CDR3 length: 14 amino acids. The J segment lost 1 base and the V segment lost 6 bases, leaving 9 bases of the junction unmatched. Germline values: CDR1 DFQATT, CDR2 SNEGSKA (reference sequence). This CDR3 reads CSARDSSISYEQYF. CDR3 bases: TGCAGTGCGAGGGACAGCTCTATATCCTACGAGCAGTACTTC.

Ten or more counts support this clonotype. The J gene is TRBJ2-7, the V gene TRBV6-1; D is unresolved. The germline V gene encodes CDR1 MNHNS and CDR2 SASEGT. V lost 0 bases, J lost 2 bases, and 14 bases lay in between. CDR3 length: 16 residues. CDR3 coding DNA: TGTGCCAGCAGTGAAGCGTACGGTGAACTGGCCTACGAGCAGTACTTC. It is translated as CASSEAYGELAYEQYF.

This clonotype was detected ten times or more. V gene TRBV6-5 combines with J gene TRBJ1-6; a weak D match, TRBD1 (6 bases). Trimming left V 4 bases short and J 6 bases short, with 22 bases between. Germline CDR1 and CDR2: MNHEY and SVGAGI. The CDR3 consists of 18 residues. CDR3 DNA sequence: TGTGCCAGCAGTTGGGCCGGCGGGGGCTTATCCGGTAATTCACCCCTCCACTTT. Its translation is CASSWAGGGLSGNSPLHF.

CDR3: CASSPDPGAFVYYGYTF. CDR3 coding DNA: TGCGCCAGCAGTCCAGACCCAGGGGCGTTCGTTTACTATGGCTACACCTTC. The V gene is TRBV4-1, the J gene TRBJ1-2; D perhaps matches TRBD1 (6 bases). The V and J ends lost 6 bases and 3 bases respectively, with 23 bases between them. This CDR3 has 17 amino acids. The germline V gene encodes CDR1 MGHRA and CDR2 YSYEKL.

Ten or more counts support this clonotype. This chain uses TRBV7-9 with TRBJ2-5; TRBD2 might be the D (6 bases). V was pared by 4 bases and J by 5 bases, with 20 bases between. The CDR3 loop spans 16 amino acids. Germline V gene lookup returns CDR1 SEHNR and CDR2 FQNEAQ (reference sequence). CDR3 coding DNA: TGTGCCAGCAGCTCTCCCCCTAGCGTTTCGAGGGAGACCCAGTACTTC. Protein: CASSSPPSVSRETQYF.

This clonotype was counted many times. V and J are TRBV18 and TRBJ2-5; D is unresolved. CDR1 and CDR2 from the germline V gene are KGHSH and LQKENI. The CDR3 has 14 amino acids. Trimming stripped 2 bases from V and 5 bases from J, with 12 bases between. The CDR3 sequence: CASSPAISVETQYF. CDR3 sequence (DNA): TGTGCCAGCTCACCAGCTATTAGTGTGGAGACCCAGTACTTC.

Many counts were recorded for this clonotype. The chain has TRBV20-1 and TRBJ2-5, with D tentatively TRBD1 or TRBD2 (5 bases each). CDR3 length equals 15 residues. Germline V gene sequence: CDR1 DFQATT, CDR2 SNEGSKA (reference sequence). Trimming shortened V by 6 bases and J by 5 bases, and 22 bases separated the two germline ends. CDR3 amino acids: CSANFAGTSRETQYF. CDR3 in DNA: TGCAGTGCCAACTTTGCCGGGACGTCGCGGGAGACCCAGTACTTC.

Ten or more counts support this clonotype. The chain uses TRBV7-8 and TRBJ1-2, with 9 nucleotides matching TRBD1. The CDR3 runs 16 residues. V lost 5 bases, J lost 8 bases, and 15 bases stayed unmatched. Per the germline V gene, CDR1 is SGHVS and CDR2 is FQNEAQ. CDR3 residues: CASSPIIRDRVGGYTF. CDR3 nucleotide sequence: TGTGCCAGCAGCCCCATTATTCGGGACAGGGTGGGGGGCTACACCTTC.

The table lists this clonotype with many counts. This chain joins TRBV19 and TRBJ2-5, with 12 bases that match TRBD2. The CDR3 consists of 19 residues. J lost 4 bases, V lost 1 base, and 13 bases had no gene match. Germline V lookup: CDR1 LNHDA, CDR2 SQIVND (reference sequence). The CDR3 DNA follows: TGTGCCAGTAGTATAGTCGCCCTAGCGGGAGGGGCGGGTGTAGAGACCCAGTACTTC. Residues: CASSIVALAGGAGVETQYF.

There are many counts of this clonotype. V and J are TRBV20-1 and TRBJ2-7; 11 nucleotides align to TRBD2. This CDR3 spans 14 amino acids. The V segment lost 6 bases and the J segment 0 bases; nucleotides outside the gene matches: 4. Germline V gene sequence: CDR1 DFQATT, CDR2 SNEGSKA (reference sequence). This CDR3 is CSAEGLADSYEQYF. The CDR3 DNA reads TGCAGTGCAGAGGGACTAGCGGACTCCTACGAGCAGTACTTC.

In this sample, this clonotype turned up a few times. One base away lies a much larger clone, so this may be a sequencing read error. The chain employs TRBV20-1 and TRBJ2-2; perhaps TRBD2 as D (5 bases). The germline gives CDR1 DFQATT, CDR2 SNEGSKA (reference sequence). The CDR3 is 13 residues long. Trimming cost V 3 bases and J 1 base, with 6 bases left between them. The CDR3 region is CSASGKNTGELFF. CDR3 nucleotide sequence: TGCAGTGCTAGCGGGAAGAACACCGGGGAGCTGTTTTTT.

This clonotype appeared a few times. The chain is built from TRBV7-6 and TRBJ1-1, with TRBD1 matching over 7 bases. The J segment lost 7 bases and the V segment lost 2 bases, leaving 7 bases of the junction unmatched. The CDR3 spans 14 residues. Looked up from germline, CDR1 is SGHVS and CDR2 is FNYEAQ. In DNA, the CDR3 is TGTGCCAGCAGCTTAACAGGGGTCCCCTATGAAGCTTTCTTT. It translates to CASSLTGVPYEAFF.

This clonotype was recorded many times. The chain employs TRBV12-3 or TRBV12-4 and TRBJ2-2; D gene ambiguous. The CDR3 consists of 14 residues. V was trimmed by 4 bases and J by 0 bases, leaving 6 bases between them. The CDR3 DNA reads TGTGCCAGCAGTTATTCGGCGAACACCGGGGAGCTGTTTTTT. This gives the protein CASSYSANTGELFF.

This clonotype has ten or more counts. The chain couples TRBV10-3 to TRBJ2-7; maybe TRBD1 (6 bases). This CDR3 has 13 residues. Germline loops: CDR1 ENHRY, CDR2 SYGVKD. V was trimmed by 1 base and J by 3 bases, leaving 7 bases between them. CDR3 amino acids: CAISELQGYEQYF. The CDR3, as DNA: TGTGCCATCAGTGAGTTACAGGGCTACGAGCAGTACTTC.

This clonotype was observed many times. V is TRBV10-3 and J is TRBJ1-6, with TRBD1 matching over 9 bases. V lost 4 bases to trimming and J lost 5 bases; unmatched junction nucleotides: 3. The CDR3 consists of 15 residues. From germline, CDR1 is ENHRY and CDR2 SYGVKD. CDR3 bases: TGTGCCATCAGTGCGGGACAGGGTCATAATTCACCCCTCCACTTT. Translated: CAISAGQGHNSPLHF.

This clonotype was recorded a few times. The V gene is TRBV3-1, the J gene TRBJ2-7; TRBD2 matches 9 bases. Germline assignment: CDR1 LGHDT and CDR2 YNNKEL (reference sequence). After removal of 3 bases from V and 6 bases from J, the junction contained 24 bases not matched to a gene. The CDR3 is made up of 20 amino acids. The CDR3 sequence: CASSQMDRGHPGTSFGEQYF. CDR3 nucleotides: TGTGCCAGCAGCCAGATGGATAGGGGACATCCCGGGACTAGCTTCGGCGAGCAGTACTTC.

V and J are TRBV6-1 and TRBJ2-7, with 7 bases matching TRBD1. Trimming removed 6 bases from V and 3 bases from J; junction bases left unmatched: 5. The CDR3 runs 13 residues. Looked up from germline, CDR1 is MNHNS and CDR2 is SASEGT. The CDR3 DNA reads as TGTGCCAGCAGGACGGACAGGCTCTACGAGCAGTACTTC. Translated: CASRTDRLYEQYF.

The table lists this clonotype with many counts. The rearrangement links TRBV5-1 to TRBJ2-7; 12 bases map to TRBD2. This CDR3 is 21 amino acids long. Per germline, CDR1 SGHRS and CDR2 YFSETQ. The trim removed 6 bases at V and 2 bases at J, leaving 24 bases unmatched. CDR3 loop: CASTQGGGVERLAGVAYEQYF. CDR3 in DNA: TGCGCCAGCACCCAAGGAGGGGGAGTGGAGAGACTAGCGGGAGTCGCCTACGAGCAGTACTTC.

This clonotype was found many times. V is TRBV7-8 and J is TRBJ1-5; a possible D gene is TRBD1 (6 bases). The CDR3 has 15 amino acids. The V end was cut by 5 bases, the J end by 4 bases, with 15 bases between. Germline V gene lookup returns CDR1 SGHVS and CDR2 FQNEAQ. CDR3 bases: TGTGCCAGCAGCCACAGGGTCAGAGGTAATCAGCCCCAGCATTTT. Protein sequence: CASSHRVRGNQPQHF.

This clonotype showed up many times. The J gene is TRBJ1-1, the V gene TRBV12-3 or TRBV12-4; the D is unclear. The CDR3 runs to 15 residues. V lost 1 base and J lost 6, with 15 bases in between. CDR3 nucleotides: TGTGCCAGCAGTTTAGTTCCTGTCGGGTCCTCTGAAGCTTTCTTT. Amino acids: CASSLVPVGSSEAFF.